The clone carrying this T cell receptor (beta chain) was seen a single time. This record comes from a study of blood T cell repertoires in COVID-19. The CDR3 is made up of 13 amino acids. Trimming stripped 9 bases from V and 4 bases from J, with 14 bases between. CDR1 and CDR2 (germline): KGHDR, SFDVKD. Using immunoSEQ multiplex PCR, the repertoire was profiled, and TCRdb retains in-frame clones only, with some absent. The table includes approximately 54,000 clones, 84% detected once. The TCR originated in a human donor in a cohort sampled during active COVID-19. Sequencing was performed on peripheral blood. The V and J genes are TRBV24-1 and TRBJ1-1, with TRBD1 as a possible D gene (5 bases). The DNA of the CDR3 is TGTGCCACCGCGATGGGAGGGGCCACTGAAGCTTTCTTT. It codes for CATAMGGATEAFF.